These 21 T cell receptor beta chains came from one sample sequenced in a study of cytomegalovirus exposure and HLA in healthy donors. 13 Jbeta primers and 60 Vbeta primers were used for the PCR. Sequencing used immunoSEQ multiplex PCR; TCRdb keeps in-frame clones, though not all of them. The data contain some 220,000 clones, more than 85% of them singletons. Sequenced material: PBMCs. These receptors came from a woman aged 18-35 years in good health and CMV-seronegative.

This chain joins TRBV5-6 and TRBJ1-3; no definite D call. Germline lookup yields CDR1 SGHDT and CDR2 YYEEEE. CDR3 length: 15 amino acids. The ends were cut back, 1 base at V and 2 bases at J, with 10 bases in the middle. CDR3 bases: TGTGCCAGCAGCTTGCTTTTCGGGGCTGGAAACACCATATATTTT. Translated, it gives CASSLLFGAGNTIYF. The full variable domain, completed using reference TRBV5-6 and TRBJ1-3, is DAGVTQSPTHLIKTRGQQVTLRCSPKSGHDTVSWYQQALGQGPQFIFQYYEEEERQRGNFPDRFSGHQFPNYSSELNVNALLLGDSALYLCASSLLFGAGNTIYFGEGSWLTVV.

V usage is TRBV11-2 and J usage is TRBJ2-3; a possible D gene is TRBD2 (6 bases). This CDR3 has 14 residues. Germline lookup yields CDR1 SGHAT and CDR2 FQNNGV. V gave up 8 bases and J gave up 4 bases, with 16 bases separating them. This CDR3 is CASQDLRLADTQYF. The CDR3 region has the DNA TGTGCCAGCCAGGACTTAAGACTAGCAGATACGCAGTATTTT.

The chain links TRBV15 to TRBJ2-5, with a weak D call TRBD1 (6 bases). Germline CDR1 LNHNV, CDR2 YYDKDF (reference sequence). The CDR3 totals 16 residues. Trimming took 3 bases from V and 5 from J, leaving 19 bases between them. The DNA for the CDR3 is TGTGCCACCAGCAGCGATGGGTGGGACAATCAGGAGACCCAGTACTTC. Translation: CATSSDGWDNQETQYF.

This clone was seen just once. This chain joins TRBV6-5 and TRBJ2-7; 7 nucleotides agree with TRBD2. Trimming took 7 bases from V and 2 from J; bases not matched to a gene: 8. Germline lookup yields CDR1 MNHEY and CDR2 SVGAGI. This CDR3 spans 14 amino acids. The chain's CDR3 is CASTQRDPPYEQYF. CDR3 nucleotide sequence: TGTGCCAGCACCCAGCGGGACCCTCCCTACGAGCAGTACTTC.

The V call is TRBV19, the J call TRBJ2-2; a weak D match, TRBD2 (5 bases). V was trimmed by 7 bases and J by 4 bases, leaving 16 bases between them. The CDR3 totals 15 residues. CDR1 and CDR2 (germline): LNHDA, SQIVND (reference sequence). CDR3 sequence (DNA): TGTGCCAGTACCCCTTGGGAGCAAAGCACCGGGGAGCTGTTTTTT. The encoded protein is CASTPWEQSTGELFF.

This clone was picked up a small number of times. The chain links TRBV5-6 to TRBJ2-6; no reliable D call. The CDR3 length is 15 residues. V lost 2 bases and J 0 bases, leaving 6 bases between the germline ends. From germline, CDR1 is SGHDT and CDR2 YYEEEE. The CDR3 protein is CASSFGLSGANVLTF. The CDR3 DNA reads as TGTGCCAGCAGCTTTGGGCTCTCTGGGGCCAACGTCCTGACTTTC. Drawing the rest from reference TRBV5-6 and TRBJ2-6, the complete variable domain is DAGVTQSPTHLIKTRGQQVTLRCSPKSGHDTVSWYQQALGQGPQFIFQYYEEEERQRGNFPDRFSGHQFPNYSSELNVNALLLGDSALYLCASSFGLSGANVLTFGAGSRLTVL.

The CDR3 DNA reads TGTGCCAGCAGCTTATGGCGGGAGGACGAGCAGTACTTC. As protein: CASSLWREDEQYF. The chain employs TRBV7-2 and TRBJ2-7, with 8 bases that match TRBD2. CDR3 size: 13 residues. Germline CDR1 is SGHTA and CDR2 is FQGNSA. V was pared by 2 bases and J by 5 bases, with 2 bases of the junction left unmatched.

The rearrangement uses TRBV11-2 and TRBJ1-4; 7 bases align to TRBD1. This CDR3 has 14 amino acids. V shed 5 bases and J 7 bases; nucleotides not matched to a gene: 7. Germline-derived CDR1 and CDR2 are SGHAT and FQNNGV. Here the CDR3 reads CASSRGRGGEKLFF. The CDR3 DNA is TGTGCCAGCAGCAGGGGGCGGGGTGGTGAAAAACTGTTTTTT.

This rearrangement joins TRBV4-1 to TRBJ1-2; a possible D gene is TRBD1 (6 bases). The V and J ends lost 2 bases and 2 bases respectively, with 21 bases between them. This CDR3 region has 18 residues. In germline, CDR1 is MGHRA, CDR2 YSYEKL. CDR3 amino acids: CASSQTQSWNRANYGYTF. DNA for the CDR3: TGCGCCAGCAGCCAAACCCAGAGTTGGAACAGGGCAAACTATGGCTACACCTTC.

J is TRBJ2-7 and V is TRBV2; D might be TRBD2 (6 bases). The CDR3 extends over 15 amino acids. V was trimmed by 4 bases and J by 2 bases, leaving 15 bases between them. The germline V gene encodes CDR1 SNHLY and CDR2 FYNNEI. CDR3 DNA sequence: TGTGCCAGCAGTGGGGGACTTCGCGGGACCTACGAGCAGTACTTC. The encoded protein is CASSGGLRGTYEQYF.

The chain links TRBV4-1 to TRBJ1-5; perhaps TRBD1 as D (5 bases). The CDR3 loop spans 16 amino acids. V was pared by 4 bases and J by 0 bases, with 13 bases between. Germline V gives CDR1 MGHRA, CDR2 YSYEKL. CDR3 loop: CASSPKTDYSNQPQHF. CDR3 nucleotides: TGCGCCAGCAGCCCTAAGACAGATTATAGCAATCAGCCCCAGCATTTT.

The J gene is TRBJ2-1, the V gene TRBV7-9, with D maybe TRBD2 (6 bases). CDR1 is SEHNR and CDR2 is FQNEAQ in the germline V gene (reference sequence). The V end was cut by 5 bases, the J end by 9 bases, with 17 bases between. The CDR3 is made up of 14 amino acids. CDR3 coding DNA: TGTGCCAGCAGCCCTACCCCTTTGGGGGGTGAGCAGTTCTTC. Translating gives CASSPTPLGGEQFF.

The chain has TRBV19 and TRBJ1-2; the match to TRBD1 covers 10 bases. Germline V gene data show CDR1 as LNHDA and CDR2 as SQIVND (reference sequence). The CDR3 sequence is 15 residues long. Trimming at V came to 7 bases and at J to 4 bases, leaving 9 bases not matched to a gene. CDR3 coding DNA: TGTGCCAGTACCGCGGGACAGGGGTTTAGCTATGGCTACACCTTC. It encodes CASTAGQGFSYGYTF. Full variable domain (outside the CDR3, taken from reference TRBV19 and TRBJ1-2): DGGITQSPKYLFRKEGQNVTLSCEQNLNHDAMYWYRQDPGQGLRLIYYSQIVNDFQKGDIAEGYSVSREKKESFPLTVTSAQKNPTAFYLCASTAGQGFSYGYTFGSGTRLTVV.

This clone was seen once. V gene TRBV21-1 combines with J gene TRBJ1-2. TRBV21-1 is described as a pseudogene. This CDR3 has 17 residues. Here the CDR3 reads CASSPTIERVGGYGYTF. CDR3 coding DNA: TGTGCCAGCAGCCCAACGATTGAGAGGGTTGGAGGCTATGGCTACACCTTC.

The genes are TRBV5-1 and TRBJ2-2; 10 bases line up with TRBD2. Germline V gives CDR1 SGHRS, CDR2 YFSETQ. With 2 bases clipped from V and 1 base from J, the junction kept 2 bases outside the gene matches. The CDR3 totals 16 residues. Written as DNA, the CDR3 is TGCGCCAGCAGCTTCACTAGCGGGAAGAACACCGGGGAGCTGTTTTTT. It is translated as CASSFTSGKNTGELFF. The complete variable domain, with remaining parts taken from reference TRBV5-1 and TRBJ2-2, reads KAGVTQTPRYLIKTRGQQVTLSCSPISGHRSVSWYQQTPGQGLQFLFEYFSETQRNKGNFPGRFSGRQFSNSRSEMNVSTLELGDSALYLCASSFTSGKNTGELFFGEGSRLTVL.

This clone showed up just a few times. The rearrangement uses TRBV6-1 and TRBJ1-3, with a possible D match to TRBD1 (6 bases). V dropped 6 bases and J dropped 0 bases, with 12 bases sitting between them. There are 15 residues in the CDR3. Looked up from germline, CDR1 is MNHNS and CDR2 is SASEGT. CDR3 residues: CASRAQGSSGNTIYF. CDR3 sequence (DNA): TGTGCCAGCAGGGCCCAGGGGAGCTCTGGAAACACCATATATTTT.

The chain has TRBV4-3 and TRBJ2-7; 7 positions match TRBD1. The V segment lost 4 bases and the J segment 0 bases; nucleotides outside the gene matches: 9. The CDR3 has 16 amino acids. In germline, CDR1 is LGHNA, CDR2 YSLEER. This CDR3 reads CASSPSEAGGSYEQYF. CDR3 DNA sequence: TGCGCCAGCAGCCCAAGCGAGGCAGGGGGCTCCTACGAGCAGTACTTC.

Only one count was recorded for this clone. V usage is TRBV7-9 and J usage is TRBJ2-7, with a tentative D call TRBD1 (6 bases). The V gene lost 5 bases and the J gene lost 7 bases, with 21 bases spanning the gap. CDR1 and CDR2 from the germline V gene are SEHNR and FQNEAQ (reference sequence). The CDR3 is made up of 15 amino acids. Here the CDR3 DNA reads TGTGCCAGCAGCCTCCGGGACGGCGAAAGGGGGGAGCAGTACTTC. Translated, it gives CASSLRDGERGEQYF.

This clone appeared a single time. V usage is TRBV6-5 and J usage is TRBJ1-2; 8 bases are shared with TRBD1. Germline assignment: CDR1 MNHEY and CDR2 SVGAGI. This CDR3 comprises 15 residues. The junction had 8 bases not matched to a gene; V was cut back by 0 bases and J by 8 bases. CDR3 sequence reads: CASSYSAQGALGYTF. The CDR3 bases are TGTGCCAGCAGTTACTCGGCTCAGGGGGCGCTGGGCTACACCTTC.

This clone was counted only a few times. The rearrangement links TRBV5-1 to TRBJ2-7; 13 bases agree with TRBD2. CDR3 length equals 15 residues. Germline values: CDR1 SGHRS, CDR2 YFSETQ. The V gene end was trimmed by 2 bases and the J gene end by 3 bases; junction bases not matched to a gene: 2. The CDR3 here is CASSFGLAGDYEQYF. CDR3 coding DNA: TGCGCCAGCAGCTTCGGACTAGCGGGGGACTACGAGCAGTACTTC.

V gene TRBV7-2 combines with J gene TRBJ2-1, with D possibly being TRBD2 (6 bases). Germline CDR1 reads SGHTA; CDR2 reads FQGNSA. The CDR3 runs 13 residues. Trimming cost V 2 bases and J 12 bases, with 14 bases left between them. CDR3 bases: TGTGCCAGCAGCTTAAGTATCCGAGCGGGGCAGTTCTTC. It yields the protein CASSLSIRAGQFF.